This TCR beta chain was retrieved from a study of shared clonotypes between healthy human individuals. The assay was immunoSEQ multiplex PCR, and TCRdb's table has in-frame clones only and misses some. The sample contains roughly 2.2 million clones, over 85% of which appear only once. To note about this clone: Its antigen is unidentified.

Overall study results and limits: In contrast to clonotypes shared by all four donors, non-shared clonotypes had lower generation probabilities.

Sequencing used naive CD4+ T cells from PBMCs. The subset: CD45RA+ positively selected. This clonotype was obtained from a man aged 18-30 years in good health. Some clones in this sample may be carry-over from other donors' samples.

The CDR3 sequence: CASQLTSVPNEKLFF. The CDR3 DNA is TGTGCCTCACAGTTAACGTCAGTGCCTAATGAAAAACTGTTTTTT. The rearrangement uses TRBV6-6 and TRBJ1-4, with D hard to call. CDR3 length: 15 residues. Germline CDR1 reads MNHNY; CDR2 reads SVGAGI (reference sequence). With 11 bases removed from V and 3 bases from J, the gap between germline ends came to 19 bases.